These 9 T cell receptor beta chains were sequenced from one sample in a study of cytomegalovirus exposure and HLA in healthy donors. The PCR was carried out with 60 Vbeta primers and 13 Jbeta primers. Data came from immunoSEQ multiplex PCR; TCRdb stores just in-frame clones and leaves some out. The sample gives some 150,000 clones, less than 85% of which show up once; 5% to 7.5% is in the top ten. Sample: PBMCs. These receptors all stem from a woman between 45 and 65 years old in good health and CMV-seropositive.

This chain uses TRBV27 with TRBJ2-6, with 9 nucleotides matching TRBD1. V shed 4 bases and J 0 bases; nucleotides not matched to a gene: 4. The CDR3 runs 17 residues. The V gene's germline CDR1 is MNHEY and CDR2 SMNVEV (reference sequence). This chain's CDR3 is CASSSTGGGSGANVLTF. In DNA form, the CDR3 reads TGTGCCAGCAGTTCGACAGGGGGGGGCTCTGGGGCCAACGTCCTGACTTTC. The whole variable domain, filled in from reference TRBV27 and TRBJ2-6, reads EAQVTQNPRYLITVTGKKLTVTCSQNMNHEYMSWYRQDPGLGLRQIYYSMNVEVTDKGDVPEGYKVSRKEKRNFPLILESPSPNQTSLYFCASSSTGGGSGANVLTFGAGSRLTVL.

The CDR3 here is CASSYGGATYEQYF. The CDR3 DNA is TGTGCCAGCAGTTACGGGGGGGCCACCTACGAGCAGTACTTC. This chain joins TRBV27 and TRBJ2-7, with 8 bases matching TRBD2. The CDR3 loop spans 14 amino acids. With V trimmed by 4 bases and J by 2 bases, 4 bases remained unmatched. The germline gives CDR1 MNHEY, CDR2 SMNVEV (reference sequence).

The CDR3 sequence: CSVDEGVKRQDTEAFF. The CDR3 coding sequence is TGCAGCGTTGACGAGGGGGTGAAGCGTCAGGACACTGAAGCTTTCTTT. The chain has TRBV29-1 and TRBJ1-1; weak D call: TRBD1 (6 bases). V was cut by 3 bases and J by 3 bases, with 20 bases left in between. CDR3 length equals 16 residues. Germline lookup yields CDR1 SQVTM and CDR2 ANQGSEA. Drawing the rest from reference TRBV29-1 and TRBJ1-1, the complete variable domain is SAVISQKPSRDICQRGTSLTIQCQVDSQVTMMFWYRQQPGQSLTLIATANQGSEATYESGFVIDKFPISRPNLTFSTLTVSNMSPEDSSIYLCSVDEGVKRQDTEAFFGQGTRLTVV.

The CDR3, as DNA: TGTGCCACCGGAAACAGGGAGGGCAATGAGCAGTTCTTC. This codes for CATGNREGNEQFF. This chain uses TRBV10-3 with TRBJ2-1; tentatively, D is TRBD2 (7 bases). V was cut by 10 bases and J by 6 bases, with 16 bases left in between. CDR3 length: 13 amino acids. CDR1 and CDR2 from the germline V gene are ENHRY and SYGVKD.

This chain joins TRBV10-1 and TRBJ1-1; weak D call: TRBD1 (6 bases). CDR3 length: 13 amino acids. V was trimmed by 5 bases and J by 4 bases, leaving 11 bases between them. Germline CDR1 reads WNHNN; CDR2 reads SYGVQD (reference sequence). Here the CDR3 reads CASSQQGATEAFF. The CDR3 DNA reads as TGCGCCAGCAGTCAACAGGGAGCCACTGAAGCTTTCTTT.

The gene calls are TRBV19 and TRBJ1-6; 7 bases are shared with TRBD1. The CDR3 runs to 16 residues. With V trimmed by 5 bases and J by 9 bases, 13 bases remained unmatched. Germline V gene lookup returns CDR1 LNHDA and CDR2 SQIVND (reference sequence). CDR3 nucleotide sequence: TGTGCCAGTAGTCAAATTAACAGGGGATGGGGTTCACCCCTCCACTTT. It yields the protein CASSQINRGWGSPLHF.

V gene TRBV29-1 combines with J gene TRBJ2-1, with D tentatively TRBD2 (7 bases). Germline CDR1 is SQVTM and CDR2 is ANQGSEA. V lost 0 bases, J lost 7 bases, and 13 bases lay in between. This CDR3 spans 14 amino acids. The CDR3 DNA reads as TGCAGCGTTGAAGATCGGGGGGCCACGAATGAGCAGTTCTTC. Amino acid sequence: CSVEDRGATNEQFF.

Details on this clone: Other DNA sequences in the same sample also yield this CDR3. Here the CDR3 DNA reads TGTGCCAGCAGTGTAGCGGGGGGCACAGATACGCAGTATTTT. Protein product: CASSVAGGTDTQYF. This chain connects TRBV25-1 to TRBJ2-3, with 9 bases aligning to TRBD2. The J segment lost 1 base and the V segment lost 4 bases, leaving 0 bases of the junction unmatched. This CDR3 has 14 amino acids. Germline V gives CDR1 MGHDK, CDR2 SYGVNS.

The CDR3 region is CASRRDRGSYNEQFF. In DNA, the CDR3 is TGTGCCAGCAGAAGGGACAGGGGTTCCTACAATGAGCAGTTCTTC. The chain employs TRBV6-5 and TRBJ2-1, with 10 bases aligning to TRBD1. Per the germline V gene, CDR1 is MNHEY and CDR2 is SVGAGI. This CDR3 is 15 amino acids long. J gave up 1 base and V 6 bases, and 3 bases lay outside the gene matches.